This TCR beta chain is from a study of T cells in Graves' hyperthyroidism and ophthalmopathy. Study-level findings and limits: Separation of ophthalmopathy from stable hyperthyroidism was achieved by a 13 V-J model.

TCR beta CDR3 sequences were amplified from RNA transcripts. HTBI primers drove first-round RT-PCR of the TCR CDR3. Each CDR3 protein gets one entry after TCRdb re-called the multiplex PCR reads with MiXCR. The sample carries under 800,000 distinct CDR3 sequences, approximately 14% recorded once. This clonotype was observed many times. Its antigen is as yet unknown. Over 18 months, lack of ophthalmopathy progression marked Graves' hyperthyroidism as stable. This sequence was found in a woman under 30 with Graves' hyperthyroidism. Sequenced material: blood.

DNA for the CDR3: TGTGCCAGCAGTGAAGGAAAGGGGAAGAGTGAAAAACTGTTTTTT. Translating gives CASSEGKGKSEKLFF. The chain links TRBV2 to TRBJ1-4; D possibly corresponds to TRBD1 (5 bases). CDR1 SNHLY and CDR2 FYNNEI come from the germline V gene. V lost 1 base and J 7 bases, leaving 13 bases between the germline ends. This CDR3 spans 15 amino acids.